These T cell receptor beta chains were read from a single sample in a study of blood T cell repertoires in COVID-19. The repertoire was sequenced with immunoSEQ multiplex PCR; TCRdb's copy has only in-frame clones and lacks some. The sample includes over 200,000 clones, 88% of them seen just once. The sample was PBMCs or T cells enriched from blood (not recorded which). These receptors all stem from a woman aged 25 to 39 who had been exposed to COVID-19. The CDR3 runs from the conserved cysteine through the conserved F or W. A D gene is named only where the DNA matches it firmly. Clone size appears in some rows only: once, few, many, or a class for an expanded clone.

v_gene: TRBV20-1; abundance: once; j_gene: TRBJ2-7; d_gene: -; CDR3nt: TGCAGTGCTAGTGGGCAGGGCTCCTCCTACGAGCAGTACTTC; CDR3aa: CSASGQGSSYEQYF
v_gene: TRBV7-2; abundance: -; j_gene: TRBJ1-2; d_gene: TRBD1; CDR3nt: TGTGCCAGCACTTACCGGACAGGGGGCGCTCAGTCGTATGGCTACACCTTC; CDR3aa: CASTYRTGGAQSYGYTF
v_gene: TRBV27; abundance: -; j_gene: TRBJ1-1; d_gene: -; CDR3nt: TGTGCCAGCAGTTTACAGGCTAAGGGGACTGAAGCTTTCTTT; CDR3aa: CASSLQAKGTEAFF
v_gene: TRBV5-1; abundance: -; j_gene: TRBJ2-2; d_gene: -; CDR3nt: TGCGCCAGCAGCTTGGAGCTAGCTGAAACCGGGGAGCTGTTTTTT; CDR3aa: CASSLELAETGELFF
v_gene: TRBV19; abundance: -; j_gene: TRBJ1-4; d_gene: -; CDR3nt: TGTGCCAGTAGTATCCTTCCAGCTAATGAAAAACTGTTTTTT; CDR3aa: CASSILPANEKLFF
v_gene: TRBV15; abundance: few; j_gene: TRBJ1-5; d_gene: TRBD1; CDR3nt: TGTGCCACCAGCCCGTATTTCGGGACAGGGTACAATCAGCCCCAGCATTTT; CDR3aa: CATSPYFGTGYNQPQHF
v_gene: TRBV19; abundance: -; j_gene: TRBJ1-5; d_gene: -; CDR3nt: TGTGCCAGTAGTACATCTTTAGGGGGGGTTAAGCCCCAGCATTTT; CDR3aa: CASSTSLGGVKPQHF
v_gene: TRBV7-3; abundance: -; j_gene: TRBJ2-7; d_gene: TRBD2; CDR3nt: TGTGCCAGCAGCTTACATCCGGGAGGAGCCCACGAGCAGTACTTC; CDR3aa: CASSLHPGGAHEQYF
v_gene: TRBV10-1; abundance: -; j_gene: TRBJ2-5; d_gene: -; CDR3nt: TGCGCCAGCAGTAGAGACAGCCAAGAGACCCAGTACTTC; CDR3aa: CASSRDSQETQYF
v_gene: TRBV7-2; abundance: -; j_gene: TRBJ2-2; d_gene: -; CDR3nt: TGTGCCAGCAGCCGGAGGCGGTTTAGCACCGGGGAGCTGTTTTTT; CDR3aa: CASSRRRFSTGELFF
v_gene: TRBV5-1; abundance: -; j_gene: TRBJ1-6; d_gene: -; CDR3nt: TGCGCCAGCAGCATCGGACAGAGCTCCTATAATTCACCCCTCCACTTT; CDR3aa: CASSIGQSSYNSPLHF
v_gene: TRBV10-3; abundance: -; j_gene: TRBJ1-3; d_gene: -; CDR3nt: TGTGCCATCAGTGCCTTTTTGGGAAACACCATATATTTT; CDR3aa: CAISAFLGNTIYF
v_gene: TRBV5-6; abundance: -; j_gene: TRBJ2-1; d_gene: -; CDR3nt: TGTGCCAGCAGCTTGCGGTTAATCGACAATGAGCAGTTCTTC; CDR3aa: CASSLRLIDNEQFF
v_gene: TRBV5-1; abundance: -; j_gene: TRBJ2-7; d_gene: -; CDR3nt: TGCGCCAGCAGCTTTAACGCGGTTGGCGACGAGCAGTACTTC; CDR3aa: CASSFNAVGDEQYF
v_gene: TRBV2; abundance: -; j_gene: TRBJ2-7; d_gene: -; CDR3nt: TGTGCCAGCTCGCTAGGCTTTAGGGAGACCTACGAGCAGTACTTC; CDR3aa: CASSLGFRETYEQYF
v_gene: TRBV19; abundance: -; j_gene: TRBJ1-5; d_gene: -; CDR3nt: TGTGCCAGTAGTACGACGCGGGCACCGCCCCAGCATTTT; CDR3aa: CASSTTRAPPQHF
v_gene: TRBV28; abundance: -; j_gene: TRBJ1-2; d_gene: TRBD1; CDR3nt: TGTGCCAGCAGTTTTGACAGGGTATATGGCTACACCTTC; CDR3aa: CASSFDRVYGYTF
v_gene: TRBV2; abundance: -; j_gene: TRBJ2-1; d_gene: TRBD2; CDR3nt: TGTGCCAGCAGGGTGACTAGCGGGCTCTACAATGAGCAGTTCTTC; CDR3aa: CASRVTSGLYNEQFF
v_gene: TRBV4-2; abundance: -; j_gene: TRBJ1-6; d_gene: -; CDR3nt: TGTGCCAGCTGCCGGGAGGGGAGTAATTCACCCCTCCACTTT; CDR3aa: CASCREGSNSPLHF
v_gene: TRBV6-5; abundance: -; j_gene: TRBJ2-2; d_gene: TRBD2; CDR3nt: TGTGCCTCTAGACTAGCCATGAACACCGGGGAGCTGTTTTTT; CDR3aa: CASRLAMNTGELFF